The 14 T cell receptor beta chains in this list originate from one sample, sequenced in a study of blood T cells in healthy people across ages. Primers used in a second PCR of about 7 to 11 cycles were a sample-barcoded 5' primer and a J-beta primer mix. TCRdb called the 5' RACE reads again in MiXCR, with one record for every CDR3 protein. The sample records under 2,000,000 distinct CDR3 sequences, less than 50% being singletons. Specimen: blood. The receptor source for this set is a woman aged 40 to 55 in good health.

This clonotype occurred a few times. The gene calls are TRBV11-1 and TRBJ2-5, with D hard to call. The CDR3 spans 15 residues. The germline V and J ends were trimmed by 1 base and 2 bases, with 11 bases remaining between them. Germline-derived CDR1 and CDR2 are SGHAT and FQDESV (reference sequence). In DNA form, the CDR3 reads TGTGCCAGCAGCTTAGTGGGTGTGGAGCAAGAGACCCAGTACTTC. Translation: CASSLVGVEQETQYF.

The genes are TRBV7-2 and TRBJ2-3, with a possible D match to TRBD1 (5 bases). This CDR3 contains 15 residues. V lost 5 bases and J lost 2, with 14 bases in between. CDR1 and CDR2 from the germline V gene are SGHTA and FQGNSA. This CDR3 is CASSLVGVYTDTQYF. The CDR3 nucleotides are TGTGCCAGCAGCCTAGTAGGGGTTTACACAGATACGCAGTATTTT.

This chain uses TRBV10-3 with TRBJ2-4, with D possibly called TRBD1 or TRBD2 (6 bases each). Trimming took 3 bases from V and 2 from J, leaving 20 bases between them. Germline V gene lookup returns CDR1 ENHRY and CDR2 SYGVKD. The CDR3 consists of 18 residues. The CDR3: CAISESVLRGASKNIQYF. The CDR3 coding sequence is TGTGCCATCAGTGAATCCGTTTTAAGGGGGGCATCCAAAAACATTCAGTACTTC.

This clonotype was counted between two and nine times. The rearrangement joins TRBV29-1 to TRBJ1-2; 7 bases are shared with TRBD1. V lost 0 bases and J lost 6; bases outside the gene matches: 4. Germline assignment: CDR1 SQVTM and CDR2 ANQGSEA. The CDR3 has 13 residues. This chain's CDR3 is CSVEDTGVDGYTF. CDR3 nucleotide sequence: TGCAGCGTTGAAGACACAGGGGTGGATGGCTACACCTTC.

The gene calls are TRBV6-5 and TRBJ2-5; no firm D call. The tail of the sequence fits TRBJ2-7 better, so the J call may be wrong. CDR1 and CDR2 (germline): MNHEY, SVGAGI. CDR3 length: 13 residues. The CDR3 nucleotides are TGTGCCAGCAGTGACGAACATAAGTACGAGCAGTACTTC. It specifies CASSDEHKYEQYF.

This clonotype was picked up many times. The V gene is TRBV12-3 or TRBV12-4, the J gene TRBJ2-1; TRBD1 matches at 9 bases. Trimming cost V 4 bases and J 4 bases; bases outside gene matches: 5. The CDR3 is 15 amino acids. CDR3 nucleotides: TGTGCCAGCAGTTGGGACAGGGTTACATACAATGAGCAGTTCTTC. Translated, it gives CASSWDRVTYNEQFF.

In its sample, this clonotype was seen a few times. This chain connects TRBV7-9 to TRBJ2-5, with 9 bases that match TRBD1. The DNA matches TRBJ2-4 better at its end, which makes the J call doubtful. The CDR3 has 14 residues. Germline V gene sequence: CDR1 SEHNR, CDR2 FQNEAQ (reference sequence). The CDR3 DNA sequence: TGTGCCAGCAGCTTAGGGGACAGGGCGGGCATTCAGTACTTC. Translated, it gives CASSLGDRAGIQYF.

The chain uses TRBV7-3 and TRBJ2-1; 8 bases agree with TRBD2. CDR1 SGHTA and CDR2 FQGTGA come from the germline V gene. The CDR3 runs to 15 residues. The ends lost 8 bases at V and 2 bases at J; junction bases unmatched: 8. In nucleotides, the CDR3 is TGTGCCAGCGCTCCCCCGGGGGGGACCTACAATGAGCAGTTCTTC. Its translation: CASAPPGGTYNEQFF.

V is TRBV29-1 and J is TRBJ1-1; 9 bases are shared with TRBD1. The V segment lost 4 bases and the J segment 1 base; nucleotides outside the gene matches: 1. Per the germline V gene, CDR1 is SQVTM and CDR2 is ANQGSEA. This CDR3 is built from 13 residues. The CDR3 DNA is TGCAGCGTTGTACAGGGGGCGAACACTGAAGCTTTCTTT. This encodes CSVVQGANTEAFF. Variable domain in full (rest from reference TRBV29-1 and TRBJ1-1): SAVISQKPSRDICQRGTSLTIQCQVDSQVTMMFWYRQQPGQSLTLIATANQGSEATYESGFVIDKFPISRPNLTFSTLTVSNMSPEDSSIYLCSVVQGANTEAFFGQGTRLTVV.

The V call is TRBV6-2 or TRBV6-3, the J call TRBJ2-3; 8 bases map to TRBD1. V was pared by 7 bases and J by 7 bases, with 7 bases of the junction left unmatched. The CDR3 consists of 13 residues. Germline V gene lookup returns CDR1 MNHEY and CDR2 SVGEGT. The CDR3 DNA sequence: TGTGCCAGCACCAGGACAGGGCCCCATACGCAGTATTTT. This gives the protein CASTRTGPHTQYF.

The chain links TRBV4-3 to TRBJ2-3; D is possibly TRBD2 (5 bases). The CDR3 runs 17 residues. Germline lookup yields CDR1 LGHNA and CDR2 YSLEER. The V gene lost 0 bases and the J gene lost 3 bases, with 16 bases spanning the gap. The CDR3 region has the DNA TGCGCCAGCAGCCAAGAGGGAAGCGGTTTCGCTACAGATACGCAGTATTTT. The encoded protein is CASSQEGSGFATDTQYF.

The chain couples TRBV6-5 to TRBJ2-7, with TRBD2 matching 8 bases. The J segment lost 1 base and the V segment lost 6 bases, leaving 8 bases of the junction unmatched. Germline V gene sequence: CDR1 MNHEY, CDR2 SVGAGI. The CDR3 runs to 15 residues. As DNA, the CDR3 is TGTGCCAGCAGGACAACGACTAGCGAGTCCTACGAGCAGTACTTC. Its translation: CASRTTTSESYEQYF.

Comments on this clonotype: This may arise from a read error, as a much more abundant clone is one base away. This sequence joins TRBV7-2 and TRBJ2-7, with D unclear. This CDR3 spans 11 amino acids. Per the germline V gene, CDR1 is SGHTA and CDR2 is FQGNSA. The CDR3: CASSERYGQYF. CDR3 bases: TGTGCCAGCAGCGAGAGGTACGGGCAGTACTTC.

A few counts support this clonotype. The CDR3 region is CSVLRGVGTGELFF. The CDR3 DNA follows: TGCAGCGTTCTTCGGGGCGTCGGCACCGGGGAGCTGTTTTTT. The chain links TRBV29-1 to TRBJ2-2; D could derive from TRBD1 or TRBD2 (5 bases each). Germline V gene data show CDR1 as SQVTM and CDR2 as ANQGSEA. This CDR3 has 14 residues. Trimming left V 5 bases short and J 4 bases short, with 14 bases between.